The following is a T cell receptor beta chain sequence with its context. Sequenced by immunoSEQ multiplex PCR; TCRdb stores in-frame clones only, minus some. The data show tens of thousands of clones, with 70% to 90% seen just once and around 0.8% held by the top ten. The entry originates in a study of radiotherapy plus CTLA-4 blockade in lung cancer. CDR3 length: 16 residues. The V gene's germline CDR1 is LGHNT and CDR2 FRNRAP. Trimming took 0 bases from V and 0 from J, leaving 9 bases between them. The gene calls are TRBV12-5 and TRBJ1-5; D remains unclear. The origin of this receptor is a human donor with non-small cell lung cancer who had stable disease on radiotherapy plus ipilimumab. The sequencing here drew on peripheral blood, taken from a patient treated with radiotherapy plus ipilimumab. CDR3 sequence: CASGLVKADSNQPQHF. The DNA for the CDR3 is TGTGCTAGTGGTTTGGTAAAGGCGGATAGCAATCAGCCCCAGCATTTT. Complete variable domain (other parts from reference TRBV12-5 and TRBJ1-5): DARVTQTPRHKVTEMGQEVTMRCQPILGHNTVFWYRQTMMQGLELLAYFRNRAPLDDSGMPKDRFSAEMPDATLATLKIQPSEPRDSAVYFCASGLVKADSNQPQHFGDGTRLSIL.